The subject of this entry is one T cell receptor (beta chain). The CDR3 is 14 residues long. V lost 5 bases, J lost 7 bases, and 15 bases lay in between. Germline CDR1 and CDR2: GTSNPN and SVGIG (reference sequence). The method was immunoSEQ multiplex PCR; TCRdb's version includes in-frame clones alone and lacks a portion of them. Here the sample spans approximately 300,000 clones, approximately 87% being singletons. This entry is derived from a study of blood T cell repertoires in COVID-19. Sample: peripheral blood. The TCR was taken from a woman aged 45 to 65 with active or convalescent COVID-19. The genes are TRBV30 and TRBJ1-6, with D hard to call. The CDR3 bases are TGTGCCTGGGACCCGGAGACGGCGAATTCACCCCTCCACTTT. It yields the protein CAWDPETANSPLHF.